A single sample gave rise to the 32 T cell receptor beta chains below, sequenced in a study of blood T cell repertoires in COVID-19. The method was immunoSEQ multiplex PCR; TCRdb's version includes in-frame clones alone and lacks a portion of them. The profile shows under 250,000 clones, 70% to 90% of them singletons. The sequenced sample consisted of PBMCs or T cells enriched from blood (not recorded which). The receptors were sampled from a man in his thirties or forties who had recovered from COVID-19.

This chain joins TRBV4-2 and TRBJ2-7; D is perhaps TRBD1 (6 bases). Trimming removed 0 bases at V and 10 bases at J, with 19 bases between. This CDR3 region has 15 residues. Looked up from germline, CDR1 is LGHNA and CDR2 is YNFKEQ. The CDR3 nucleotides are TGTGCCAGCAGCCAAGAAGAAGGACAGACCCAGGTTCAGTACTTC. Its translation is CASSQEEGQTQVQYF.

The CDR3 coding sequence is TGTGCCAGCAGCTTAGACCCGGGGTCGGCCAAAAACATTCAGTACTTC. Protein: CASSLDPGSAKNIQYF. The chain employs TRBV7-9 and TRBJ2-4; tentative D call: TRBD2 (5 bases). Trimming removed 1 base at V and 1 base at J, with 11 bases between. The CDR3 contains 16 residues. Germline V CDR1 and CDR2: SEHNR, FQNEAQ (reference sequence).

This chain joins TRBV7-2 and TRBJ2-7, with 10 nucleotides matching TRBD2. There are 15 residues in the CDR3. V lost 2 bases to trimming and J lost 4 bases; unmatched junction nucleotides: 5. Germline lookup yields CDR1 SGHTA and CDR2 FQGNSA. The CDR3, as DNA: TGTGCCAGCAGCTTATTGGCTAGCGGGAGATACGAGCAGTACTTC. Protein: CASSLLASGRYEQYF.

The chain combines TRBV6-5 with TRBJ1-1; TRBD1 might be the D (5 bases). CDR3 length: 14 amino acids. V lost 6 bases and J lost 3, with 14 bases in between. The germline CDR1 and CDR2 sequences are MNHEY and SVGAGI. CDR3 protein: CASRKKTEHTEAFF. The CDR3 DNA is TGTGCCAGCAGAAAAAAGACAGAGCACACTGAAGCTTTCTTT.

V usage is TRBV10-3 and J usage is TRBJ1-1, with 9 bases aligning to TRBD1. The germline V gene has CDR1 ENHRY and CDR2 SYGVKD. This CDR3 spans 12 amino acids. After removal of 8 bases from V and 7 bases from J, the junction contained 5 bases not matched to a gene. The CDR3 protein is CAIRDREGEAFF. The CDR3 coding sequence is TGTGCCATCCGGGACAGGGAGGGTGAAGCTTTCTTT.

This chain joins TRBV28 and TRBJ2-7, with TRBD1 matching over 10 bases. J lost 4 bases, V lost 4 bases, and 1 base had no gene match. Germline loops: CDR1 MDHEN, CDR2 SYDVKM. The CDR3 sequence is 13 residues long. The CDR3 DNA follows: TGTGCCAGCAGTTGGACAGGGGGATACGAGCAGTACTTC. Protein sequence: CASSWTGGYEQYF.

The V gene is TRBV7-2, the J gene TRBJ1-2; D gene ambiguous. V was trimmed by 0 bases and J by 1 base, leaving 6 bases between them. From germline, CDR1 is SGHTA and CDR2 FQGNSA. The CDR3 has 14 amino acids. CDR3 residues: CASSLAQHNYGYTF. The CDR3 coding sequence is TGTGCCAGCAGCTTAGCACAGCATAACTATGGCTACACCTTC.

CDR3 region: CASSLDGLTAYGYTF. CDR3 in DNA: TGTGCCAGCAGCTTAGATGGGTTGACAGCCTATGGCTACACCTTC. The chain combines TRBV7-2 with TRBJ1-2, with D tentatively TRBD1 (5 bases). Germline V lookup: CDR1 SGHTA, CDR2 FQGNSA. V lost 1 base to trimming and J lost 4 bases, with 13 bases between them. The length of the CDR3 is 15 residues.

The sample holds a few counts of this clone. The chain is built from TRBV19 and TRBJ2-1, with 7 bases that match TRBD2. J gave up 4 bases and V 0 bases, and 9 bases lay outside the gene matches. Germline lookup yields CDR1 LNHDA and CDR2 SQIVND (reference sequence). This CDR3 has 17 residues. CDR3 amino acids: CASSIDLAASGYNEQFF. The DNA for the CDR3 is TGTGCCAGTAGTATAGATCTCGCAGCTAGCGGATACAATGAGCAGTTCTTC.

This chain joins TRBV5-4 and TRBJ1-2; 12 nucleotides agree with TRBD1. The V segment lost 4 bases and the J segment 5 bases; nucleotides outside the gene matches: 6. Germline assignment: CDR1 SGHNT and CDR2 YYREEE (reference sequence). The CDR3 totals 15 residues. The CDR3 sequence is CASSRGTGGPYGYTF. The DNA of the CDR3 is TGTGCCAGCAGCCGGGGGACAGGGGGCCCATATGGCTACACCTTC.

This clone has just a few counts. The chain combines TRBV11-2 with TRBJ1-4; D gene unclear. Per the germline V gene, CDR1 is SGHAT and CDR2 is FQNNGV. V was clipped by 0 bases and J by 7 bases, with 9 bases between them. CDR3 length equals 14 residues. The CDR3 DNA reads TGTGCCAGCAGCTTAGATGAGAGACTTGAAAAACTGTTTTTT. It codes for CASSLDERLEKLFF.

CDR3 in amino acids: CASSRRSGSTTDTQYF. The DNA of the CDR3 is TGTGCCAGCAGCCGCCGCAGCGGGTCCACCACAGATACGCAGTATTTT. The chain is built from TRBV7-3 and TRBJ2-3, with a weak D call TRBD2 (6 bases). Germline V lookup: CDR1 SGHTA, CDR2 FQGTGA. Trimming cost V 5 bases and J 2 bases, with 17 bases left between them. The CDR3 runs to 16 residues.

The chain carries TRBV7-2 and TRBJ1-5; D gene uncertain. The CDR3 totals 16 residues. The germline V and J ends were trimmed by 1 base and 5 bases, with 15 bases remaining between them. Per the germline V gene, CDR1 is SGHTA and CDR2 is FQGNSA. In DNA form, the CDR3 reads TGTGCCAGCAGCTTAGAGAGGGTAGTAATGCATCAGCCCCAGCATTTT. It translates to CASSLERVVMHQPQHF. The full variable domain, its missing parts supplied by reference TRBV7-2 and TRBJ1-5, is GAGVSQSPSNKVTEKGKDVELRCDPISGHTALYWYRQSLGQGLEFLIYFQGNSAPDKSGLPSDRFSAERTGGSVSTLTIQRTQQEDSAVYLCASSLERVVMHQPQHFGDGTRLSIL.

This rearrangement joins TRBV2 to TRBJ2-7, with 10 bases lining up with TRBD1. With 6 bases clipped from V and 7 bases from J, the junction kept 15 bases outside the gene matches. The germline gives CDR1 SNHLY, CDR2 FYNNEI. The CDR3 is made up of 16 amino acids. The DNA of the CDR3 is TGTGCCAGCAGAGTCTACCGGGACAGGGGAGTGGAAGAGCAGTACTTC. Residues: CASRVYRDRGVEEQYF.

This sequence joins TRBV5-5 and TRBJ1-2, with 7 bases that match TRBD1. CDR1 is SGHKS and CDR2 is YYEKEE in the germline V gene (reference sequence). With 0 bases clipped from V and 8 bases from J, the junction kept 7 bases outside the gene matches. The CDR3 contains 14 residues. The CDR3 is CASSLDRGSRGYTF. CDR3 in DNA: TGTGCCAGCAGCTTGGACAGGGGCTCTCGGGGCTACACCTTC.

J is TRBJ2-7 and V is TRBV28; 8 bases match TRBD1. V shed 4 bases and J 7 bases; nucleotides not matched to a gene: 9. Germline values: CDR1 MDHEN, CDR2 SYDVKM. The CDR3 covers 14 residues. The DNA for the CDR3 is TGTGCCAGCAGTTGGACAGGGCCTCTTTTAGAGCAGTACTTC. Residues: CASSWTGPLLEQYF.

J is TRBJ1-6 and V is TRBV5-1; D may be TRBD1 (6 bases). The V gene's germline CDR1 is SGHRS and CDR2 YFSETQ. This CDR3 spans 13 amino acids. With 0 bases removed from V and 11 bases from J, the gap between germline ends came to 9 bases. The CDR3 here is CASSLGEGAPLHF. CDR3 bases: TGCGCCAGCAGCTTGGGGGAGGGGGCACCCCTCCACTTT.

The chain uses TRBV27 and TRBJ2-3, with 16 bases lining up with TRBD2. The CDR3 is 19 amino acids. Germline trimming cut 4 bases from V and 1 base from J; bases unmatched to any gene: 8. Germline CDR1 is MNHEY and CDR2 is SMNVEV (reference sequence). This CDR3 is CASSSPGTSGGDRTDTQYF. For the CDR3, the DNA is TGTGCCAGCAGTTCCCCAGGGACTAGCGGGGGGGACCGCACAGATACGCAGTATTTT.

The chain employs TRBV5-4 and TRBJ2-1; TRBD1 matches 7 bases. V shed 4 bases and J 6 bases; nucleotides not matched to a gene: 13. The CDR3 consists of 16 residues. Germline lookup yields CDR1 SGHNT and CDR2 YYREEE (reference sequence). CDR3 bases: TGTGCCAGCAGCCAGTCAGGGGGTTTCTTGGGCAATGAGCAGTTCTTC. Protein product: CASSQSGGFLGNEQFF.

The chain carries TRBV11-3 and TRBJ2-3, with 11 bases matching TRBD2. V lost 4 bases, J lost 3 bases, and 3 bases stayed unmatched. Germline assignment: CDR1 SGHNT and CDR2 YENEEA. There are 15 residues in the CDR3. CDR3 in amino acids: CASSSTSGGTDTQYF. The CDR3 bases are TGTGCCAGCAGCTCCACTAGCGGGGGAACAGATACGCAGTATTTT.

V is TRBV2 and J is TRBJ2-1; TRBD1 agrees at 10 bases. V was pared by 7 bases and J by 8 bases, with 8 bases of the junction left unmatched. The CDR3 is 14 amino acids. Germline-derived CDR1 and CDR2 are SNHLY and FYNNEI. CDR3 sequence: CASTPGTGDHEQFF. The CDR3 region has the DNA TGTGCCAGCACCCCCGGGACAGGGGACCATGAGCAGTTCTTC.

This sequence joins TRBV4-2 and TRBJ2-2, with 8 bases matching TRBD2. Germline trimming cut 4 bases from V and 2 bases from J; bases unmatched to any gene: 6. CDR3 size: 16 residues. The germline CDR1 and CDR2 sequences are LGHNA and YNFKEQ. The CDR3 DNA sequence: TGTGCCAGCAGCCCACTAGCGGAATTAAACACCGGGGAGCTGTTTTTT. Encoded protein: CASSPLAELNTGELFF.

The CDR3 protein is CASSLDLGTEAFF. CDR3 sequence (DNA): TGTGCCAGCAGCTTAGATCTCGGGACTGAAGCTTTCTTT. This rearrangement joins TRBV11-3 to TRBJ1-1; unclear D gene. From germline, CDR1 is SGHNT and CDR2 YENEEA. Trimming cost V 0 bases and J 5 bases, with 7 bases left between them. This CDR3 contains 13 residues.

V usage is TRBV2 and J usage is TRBJ1-5; the match to TRBD1 covers 9 bases. Germline-derived CDR1 and CDR2 are SNHLY and FYNNEI. The V gene end was trimmed by 1 base and the J gene end by 6 bases; junction bases not matched to a gene: 4. The CDR3 loop spans 15 amino acids. DNA for the CDR3: TGTGCCAGCAGTGAAGAAAGGACAGGGGCTCAGCCCCAGCATTTT. This codes for CASSEERTGAQPQHF.

The rearrangement joins TRBV29-1 to TRBJ2-4, with 8 bases identical to TRBD2. V trimming: 6 bases; J trimming: 8 bases; junction bases outside the gene matches: 9. Germline V gene sequence: CDR1 SQVTM, CDR2 ANQGSEA. The CDR3 contains 13 residues. The CDR3 sequence is CSVAGGGSYIQYF. DNA of the CDR3: TGCAGCGTGGCGGGAGGAGGTAGTTACATTCAGTACTTC.

This clone showed up just a few times. The chain uses TRBV7-2 and TRBJ1-4; no firm D call. The CDR3 sequence is 14 residues long. V lost 5 bases to trimming and J lost 4 bases, with 11 bases between them. Germline-derived CDR1 and CDR2 are SGHTA and FQGNSA. The CDR3 reads CASSQDGLNEKLFF. CDR3 nucleotides: TGTGCCAGCAGCCAGGACGGACTTAATGAAAAACTGTTTTTT.

The J gene is TRBJ1-5, the V gene TRBV6-5; 8 bases are shared with TRBD1. This CDR3 has 12 residues. CDR1 and CDR2 (germline): MNHEY, SVGAGI. The junction had 2 bases not matched to a gene; V was cut back by 7 bases and J by 6 bases. In nucleotides, the CDR3 is TGTGCCAGCACCGGACAGGGTCAGCCCCAGCATTTT. Amino acid sequence: CASTGQGQPQHF.

This chain joins TRBV7-2 and TRBJ1-2; D is ambiguous. Germline V gene lookup returns CDR1 SGHTA and CDR2 FQGNSA. The CDR3 is made up of 13 amino acids. V was pared by 0 bases and J by 6 bases, with 8 bases between. The CDR3 spells CASSLAHGDGYTF. Written as DNA, the CDR3 is TGTGCCAGCAGCTTAGCGCATGGAGATGGCTACACCTTC.

This chain joins TRBV19 and TRBJ1-2, with 10 bases matching TRBD1. CDR3 length: 15 residues. Germline-derived CDR1 and CDR2 are LNHDA and SQIVND (reference sequence). The J segment lost 2 bases and the V segment lost 3 bases, leaving 3 bases of the junction unmatched. The CDR3 region is CASSIGQGGNYGYTF. The CDR3 region has the DNA TGTGCCAGTAGTATTGGACAGGGGGGAAACTATGGCTACACCTTC.

The chain is built from TRBV3-1 (or the pseudogene TRBV3-2) and TRBJ2-3; D unresolved. Germline assignment: CDR1 LGHDT and CDR2 YNNKEL (reference sequence). CDR3 length: 17 residues. V lost 0 bases to trimming and J lost 0 bases, with 13 bases between them. CDR3 DNA: TGTGCCAGCAGCCAAGATCGAGACTCTAGAAGCACAGATACGCAGTATTTT. Translation: CASSQDRDSRSTDTQYF.

The gene calls are TRBV3-1 (or the pseudogene TRBV3-2) and TRBJ2-1, with 7 bases matching TRBD1. CDR1 LGHDT and CDR2 YNNKEL come from the germline V gene (reference sequence). The V and J ends lost 4 bases and 0 bases, in that order; junction bases with no gene match: 18. The length of the CDR3 is 20 residues. CDR3 sequence (DNA): TGTGCCAGCAGCCGAAAAAACGGGACAGTTCGACTTTGCTCCTACAATGAGCAGTTCTTC. It specifies CASSRKNGTVRLCSYNEQFF.

Here the CDR3 DNA reads TGTGCCAGCAGCACTCGGACAGCCTCTAATGAAAAACTGTTTTTT. Translated: CASSTRTASNEKLFF. The rearrangement uses TRBV5-4 and TRBJ1-4, with TRBD1 as a possible D gene (6 bases). This CDR3 is built from 15 residues. V dropped 4 bases and J dropped 3 bases, with 13 bases sitting between them. Germline V CDR1 and CDR2: SGHNT, YYREEE (reference sequence).